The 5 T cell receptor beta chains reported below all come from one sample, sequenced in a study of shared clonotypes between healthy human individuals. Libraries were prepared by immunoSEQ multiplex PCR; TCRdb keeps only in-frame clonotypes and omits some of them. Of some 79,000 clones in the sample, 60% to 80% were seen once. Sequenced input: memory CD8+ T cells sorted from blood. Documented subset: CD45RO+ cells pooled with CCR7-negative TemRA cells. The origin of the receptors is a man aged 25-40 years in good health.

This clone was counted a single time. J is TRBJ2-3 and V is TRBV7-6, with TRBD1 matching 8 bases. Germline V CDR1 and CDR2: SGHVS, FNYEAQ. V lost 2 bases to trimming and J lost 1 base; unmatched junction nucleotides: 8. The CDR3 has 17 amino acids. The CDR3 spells CASSLIGQGQGTDTQYF. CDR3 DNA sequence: TGTGCCAGCAGCTTAATTGGCCAGGGACAGGGCACAGATACGCAGTATTTT.

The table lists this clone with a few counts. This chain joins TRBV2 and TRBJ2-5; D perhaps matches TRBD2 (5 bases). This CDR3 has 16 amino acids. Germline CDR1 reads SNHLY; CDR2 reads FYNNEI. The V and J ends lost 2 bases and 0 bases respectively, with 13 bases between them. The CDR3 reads CASSERPAGYQETQYF. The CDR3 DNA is TGTGCCAGCAGTGAAAGACCGGCGGGTTACCAAGAGACCCAGTACTTC.

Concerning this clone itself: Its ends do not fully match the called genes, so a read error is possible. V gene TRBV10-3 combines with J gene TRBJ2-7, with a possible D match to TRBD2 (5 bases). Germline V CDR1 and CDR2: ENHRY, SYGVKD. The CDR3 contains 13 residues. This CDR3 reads CTISAGSSYEQYF. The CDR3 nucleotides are TGTACCATCAGTGCGGGTTCCTCCTACGAGCAGTACTTC.

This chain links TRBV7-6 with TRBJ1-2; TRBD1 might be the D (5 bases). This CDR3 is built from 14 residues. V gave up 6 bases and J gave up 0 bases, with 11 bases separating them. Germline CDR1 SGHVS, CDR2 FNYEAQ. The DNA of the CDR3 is TGTGCCAGCAGTTCGACAGCGTCTAACTATGGCTACACCTTC. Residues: CASSSTASNYGYTF.

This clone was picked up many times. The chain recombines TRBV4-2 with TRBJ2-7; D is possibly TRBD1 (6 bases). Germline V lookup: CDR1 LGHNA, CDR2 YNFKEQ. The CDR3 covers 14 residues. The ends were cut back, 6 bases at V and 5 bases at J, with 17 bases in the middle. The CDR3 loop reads CASRGFVSGDEQYF. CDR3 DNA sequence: TGTGCCAGCAGGGGGTTTGTCTCAGGGGACGAGCAGTACTTC.